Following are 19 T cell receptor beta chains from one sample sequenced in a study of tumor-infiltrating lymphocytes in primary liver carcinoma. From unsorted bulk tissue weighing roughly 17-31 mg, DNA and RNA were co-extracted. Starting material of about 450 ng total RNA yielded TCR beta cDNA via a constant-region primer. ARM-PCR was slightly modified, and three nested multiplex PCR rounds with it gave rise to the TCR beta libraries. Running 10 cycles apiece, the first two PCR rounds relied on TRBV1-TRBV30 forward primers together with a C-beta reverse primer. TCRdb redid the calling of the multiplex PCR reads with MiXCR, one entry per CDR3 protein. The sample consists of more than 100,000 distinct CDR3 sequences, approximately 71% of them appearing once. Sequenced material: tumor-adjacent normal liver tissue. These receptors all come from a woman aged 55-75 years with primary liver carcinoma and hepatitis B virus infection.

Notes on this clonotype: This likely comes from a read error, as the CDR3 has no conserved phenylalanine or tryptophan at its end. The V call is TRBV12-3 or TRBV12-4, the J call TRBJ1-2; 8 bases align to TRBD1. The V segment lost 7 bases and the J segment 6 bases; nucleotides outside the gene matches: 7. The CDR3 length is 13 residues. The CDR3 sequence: CASNPGQGDGYTV. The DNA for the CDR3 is TGTGCCAGCAACCCTGGACAGGGCGATGGCTACACCGTC.

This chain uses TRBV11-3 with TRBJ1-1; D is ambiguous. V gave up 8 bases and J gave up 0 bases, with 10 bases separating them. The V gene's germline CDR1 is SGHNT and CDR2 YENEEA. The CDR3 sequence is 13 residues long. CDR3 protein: CASLTSLNTEAFF. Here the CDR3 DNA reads TGTGCCAGCTTGACCTCATTGAACACTGAAGCTTTCTTT.

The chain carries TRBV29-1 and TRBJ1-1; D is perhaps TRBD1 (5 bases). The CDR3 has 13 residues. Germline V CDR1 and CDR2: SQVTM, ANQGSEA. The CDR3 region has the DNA TGCAGTGTTATCCGGGGCGGGAACACTGAAGCTTTCTTT. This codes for CSVIRGGNTEAFF.

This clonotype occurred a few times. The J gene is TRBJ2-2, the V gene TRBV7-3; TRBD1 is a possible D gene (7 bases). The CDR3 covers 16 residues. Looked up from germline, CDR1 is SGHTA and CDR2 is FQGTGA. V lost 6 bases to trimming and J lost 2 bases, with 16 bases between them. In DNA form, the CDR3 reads TGTGCCAGCAGTCGACAGGGAGGCTCCAACACCGGGGAGCTGTTTTTT. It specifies CASSRQGGSNTGELFF.

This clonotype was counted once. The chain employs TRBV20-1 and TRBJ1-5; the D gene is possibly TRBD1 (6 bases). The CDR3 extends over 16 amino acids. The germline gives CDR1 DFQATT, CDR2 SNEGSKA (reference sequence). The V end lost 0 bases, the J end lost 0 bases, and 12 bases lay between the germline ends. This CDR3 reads CSARDGGGFSNQPQHF. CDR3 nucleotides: TGCAGTGCTAGAGATGGGGGGGGCTTTAGCAATCAGCCCCAGCATTTT.

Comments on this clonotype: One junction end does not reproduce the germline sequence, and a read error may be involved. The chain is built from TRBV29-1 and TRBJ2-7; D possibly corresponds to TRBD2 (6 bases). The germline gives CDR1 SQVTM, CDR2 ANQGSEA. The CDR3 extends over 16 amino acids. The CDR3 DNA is TGCAGCGTTGAAGTGTGGCGGGCGGGGCTACTATACGAGCAGTGCTTC. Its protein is CSVEVWRAGLLYEQCF.

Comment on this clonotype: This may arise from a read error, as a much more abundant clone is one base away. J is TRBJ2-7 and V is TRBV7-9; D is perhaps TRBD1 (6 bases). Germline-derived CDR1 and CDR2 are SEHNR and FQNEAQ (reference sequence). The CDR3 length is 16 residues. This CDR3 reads CASSFTTEQGTYEHYF. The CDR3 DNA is TGTGCCAGCAGCTTTACAACAGAACAGGGCACCTACGAGCACTACTTC.

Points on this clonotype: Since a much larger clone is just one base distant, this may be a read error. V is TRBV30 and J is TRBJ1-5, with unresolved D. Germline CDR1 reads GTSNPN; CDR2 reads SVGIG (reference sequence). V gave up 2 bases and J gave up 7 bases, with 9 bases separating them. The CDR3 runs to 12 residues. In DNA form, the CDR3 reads TGTGCCTGGAGTCAGGATTTACAGCCCCAGCATTTT. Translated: CAWSQDLQPQHF.

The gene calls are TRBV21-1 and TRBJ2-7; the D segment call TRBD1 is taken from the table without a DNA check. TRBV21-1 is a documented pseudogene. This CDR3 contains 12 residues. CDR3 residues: CASSKNRPEQYF. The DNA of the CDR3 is TGTGCCAGCAGTAAAAACAGGCCCGAGCAGTACTTC.

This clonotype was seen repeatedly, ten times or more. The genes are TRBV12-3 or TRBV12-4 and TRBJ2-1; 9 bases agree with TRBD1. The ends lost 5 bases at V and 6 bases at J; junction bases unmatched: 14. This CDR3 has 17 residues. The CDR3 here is CASSDPSTGGLFNEQFF. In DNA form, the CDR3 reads TGTGCCAGCAGTGACCCCAGTACAGGGGGCCTTTTCAATGAGCAGTTCTTC.

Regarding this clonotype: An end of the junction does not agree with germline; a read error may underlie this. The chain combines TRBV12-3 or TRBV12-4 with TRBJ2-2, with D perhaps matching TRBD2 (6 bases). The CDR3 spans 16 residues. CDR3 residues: CASSLGAAGLRGELVF. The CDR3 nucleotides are TGTGCCAGCAGTTTAGGGGCCGCGGGGCTACGAGGGGAGCTTGTTTTT.

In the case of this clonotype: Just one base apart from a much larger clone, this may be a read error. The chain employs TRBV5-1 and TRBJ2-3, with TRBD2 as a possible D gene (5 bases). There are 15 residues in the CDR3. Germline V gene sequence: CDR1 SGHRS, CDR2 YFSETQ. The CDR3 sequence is CASKDQAASTYTQYF. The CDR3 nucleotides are TGCGCCAGCAAGGATCAAGCGGCTAGCACATATACGCAGTATTTT.

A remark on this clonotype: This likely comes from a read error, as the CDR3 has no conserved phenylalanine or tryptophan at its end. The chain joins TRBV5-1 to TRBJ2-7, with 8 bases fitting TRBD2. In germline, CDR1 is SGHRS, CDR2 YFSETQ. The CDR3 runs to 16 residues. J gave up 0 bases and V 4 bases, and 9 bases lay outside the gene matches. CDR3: CASSPGFSGTSYEQYL. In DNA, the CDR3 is TGCGCCAGCAGCCCGGGGTTTAGCGGGACCTCCTACGAGCAGTACTTA.

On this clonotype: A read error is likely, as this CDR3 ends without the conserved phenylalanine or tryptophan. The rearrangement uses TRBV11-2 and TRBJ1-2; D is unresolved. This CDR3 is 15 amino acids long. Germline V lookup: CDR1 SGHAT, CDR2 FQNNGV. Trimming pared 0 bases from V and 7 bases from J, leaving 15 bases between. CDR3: CASSLDWVDACGYTL. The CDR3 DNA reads TGTGCCAGCAGCTTAGATTGGGTAGACGCCTGTGGCTACACCCTC.

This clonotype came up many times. This chain's CDR3 is CASSQPTSGLGREQFF. The CDR3 DNA sequence: TGCGCCAGCAGCCAGCCTACTAGCGGACTAGGTAGGGAGCAGTTCTTC. The chain recombines TRBV4-1 with TRBJ2-1, with 8 bases matching TRBD2. V lost 3 bases to trimming and J lost 10 bases; unmatched junction nucleotides: 14. The CDR3 consists of 16 residues. CDR1 and CDR2 (germline): MGHRA, YSYEKL.

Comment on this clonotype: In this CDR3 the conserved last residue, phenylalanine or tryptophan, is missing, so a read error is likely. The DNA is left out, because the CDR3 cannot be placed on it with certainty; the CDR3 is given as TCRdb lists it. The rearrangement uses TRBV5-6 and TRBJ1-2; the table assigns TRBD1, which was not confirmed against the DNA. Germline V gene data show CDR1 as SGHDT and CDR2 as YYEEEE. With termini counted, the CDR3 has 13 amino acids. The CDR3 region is CASSLVGQDGYIL.

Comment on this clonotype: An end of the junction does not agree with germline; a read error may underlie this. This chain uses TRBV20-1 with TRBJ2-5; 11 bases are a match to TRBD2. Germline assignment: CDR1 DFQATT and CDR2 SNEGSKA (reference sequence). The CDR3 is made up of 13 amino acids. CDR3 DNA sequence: TGCAGTGCTTTAGCGGGAGGGAAAGAGACCCAGTATTTC. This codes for CSALAGGKETQYF.

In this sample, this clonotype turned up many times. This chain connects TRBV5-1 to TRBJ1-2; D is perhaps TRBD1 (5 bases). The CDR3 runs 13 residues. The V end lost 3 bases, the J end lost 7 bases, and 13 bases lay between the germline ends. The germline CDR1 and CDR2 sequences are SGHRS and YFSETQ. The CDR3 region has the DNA TGCGCCAGCAGCTGGGGCGGTGAGAGTGGCTACACCTTC. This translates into CASSWGGESGYTF.

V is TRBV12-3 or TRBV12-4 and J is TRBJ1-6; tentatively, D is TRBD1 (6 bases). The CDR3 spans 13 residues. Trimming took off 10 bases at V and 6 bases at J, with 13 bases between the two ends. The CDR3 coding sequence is TGTGCCATCCGGACAGAGTCTAATTCACCCCTCCACTTT. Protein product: CAIRTESNSPLHF.